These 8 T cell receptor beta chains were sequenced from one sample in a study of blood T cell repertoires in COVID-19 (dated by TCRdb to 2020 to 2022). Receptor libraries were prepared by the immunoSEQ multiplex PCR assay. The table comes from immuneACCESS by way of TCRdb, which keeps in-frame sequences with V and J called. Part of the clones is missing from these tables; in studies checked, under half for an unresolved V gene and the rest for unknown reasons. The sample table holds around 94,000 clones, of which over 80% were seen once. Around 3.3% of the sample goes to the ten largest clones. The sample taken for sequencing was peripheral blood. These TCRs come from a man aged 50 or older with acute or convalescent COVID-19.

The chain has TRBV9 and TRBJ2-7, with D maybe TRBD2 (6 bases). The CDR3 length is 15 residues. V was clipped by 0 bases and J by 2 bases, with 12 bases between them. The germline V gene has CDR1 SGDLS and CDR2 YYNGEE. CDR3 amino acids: CASSVGVAEAYEQYF. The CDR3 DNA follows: TGTGCCAGCAGCGTAGGGGTAGCGGAGGCCTACGAGCAGTACTTC.

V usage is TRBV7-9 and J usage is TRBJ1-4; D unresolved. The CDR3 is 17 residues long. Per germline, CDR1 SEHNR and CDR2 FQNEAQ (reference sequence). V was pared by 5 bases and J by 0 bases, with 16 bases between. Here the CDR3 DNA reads TGTGCCAGCAGCCCACAGTTGTCCCTTGCAACTAATGAAAAACTGTTTTTT. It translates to CASSPQLSLATNEKLFF.

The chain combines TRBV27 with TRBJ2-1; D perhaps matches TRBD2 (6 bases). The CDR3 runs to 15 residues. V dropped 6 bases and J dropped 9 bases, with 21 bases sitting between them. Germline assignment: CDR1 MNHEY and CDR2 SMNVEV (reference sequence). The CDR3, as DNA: TGTGCCAGCAGACGTGAGGGGTTACTAGCCGCTGAGCAGTTCTTC. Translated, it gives CASRREGLLAAEQFF.

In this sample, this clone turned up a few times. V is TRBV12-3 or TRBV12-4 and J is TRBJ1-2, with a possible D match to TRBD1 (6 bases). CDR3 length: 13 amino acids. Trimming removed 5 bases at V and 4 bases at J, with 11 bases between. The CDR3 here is CASSTTGSYGYTF. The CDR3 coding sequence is TGTGCCAGCAGTACCACAGGGTCCTATGGCTACACCTTC.

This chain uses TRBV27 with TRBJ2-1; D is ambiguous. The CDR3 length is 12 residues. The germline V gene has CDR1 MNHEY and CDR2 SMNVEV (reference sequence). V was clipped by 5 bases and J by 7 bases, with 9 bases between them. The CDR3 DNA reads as TGTGCCAGCAGTACCAGAGGTAATGAGCAGTTCTTC. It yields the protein CASSTRGNEQFF.

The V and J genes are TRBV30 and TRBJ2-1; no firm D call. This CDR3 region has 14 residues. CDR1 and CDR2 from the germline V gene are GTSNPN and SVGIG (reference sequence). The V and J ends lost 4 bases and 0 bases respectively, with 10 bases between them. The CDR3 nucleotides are TGTGCCTGGATTCGCGGCGTCTCCTACAATGAGCAGTTCTTC. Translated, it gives CAWIRGVSYNEQFF.

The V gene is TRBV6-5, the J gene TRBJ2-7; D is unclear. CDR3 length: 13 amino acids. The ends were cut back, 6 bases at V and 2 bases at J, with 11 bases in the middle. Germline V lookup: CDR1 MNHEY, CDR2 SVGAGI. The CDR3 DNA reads TGTGCCAGCAGAGAGACACCCCCCTACGAGCAGTACTTC. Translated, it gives CASRETPPYEQYF.

CDR3 amino acids: CASSPLARGDGYTF. The CDR3 nucleotides read TGTGCCAGCAGCCCTTTGGCCCGGGGTGATGGCTACACCTTC. The V call is TRBV5-6, the J call TRBJ1-2; D remains unclear. Per the germline V gene, CDR1 is SGHDT and CDR2 is YYEEEE. V was trimmed by 4 bases and J by 6 bases, leaving 16 bases between them. This CDR3 is built from 14 residues.